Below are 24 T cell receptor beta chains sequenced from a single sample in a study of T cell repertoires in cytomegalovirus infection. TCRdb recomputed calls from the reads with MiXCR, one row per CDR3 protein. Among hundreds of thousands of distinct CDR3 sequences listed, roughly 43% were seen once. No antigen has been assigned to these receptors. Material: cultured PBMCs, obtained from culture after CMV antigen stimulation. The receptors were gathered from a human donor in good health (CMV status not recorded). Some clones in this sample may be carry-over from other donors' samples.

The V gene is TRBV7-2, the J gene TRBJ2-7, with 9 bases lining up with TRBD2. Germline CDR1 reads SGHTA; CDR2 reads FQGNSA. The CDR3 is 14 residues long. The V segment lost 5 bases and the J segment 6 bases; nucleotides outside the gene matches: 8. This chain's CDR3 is CASSTISGSFEQYF. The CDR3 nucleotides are TGTGCCAGCAGCACCATTAGCGGGAGTTTCGAGCAGTACTTC.

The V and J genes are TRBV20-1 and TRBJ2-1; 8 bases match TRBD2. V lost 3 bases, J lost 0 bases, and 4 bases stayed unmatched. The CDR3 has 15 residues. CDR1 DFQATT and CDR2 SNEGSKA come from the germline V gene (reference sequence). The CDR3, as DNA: TGCAGTGCTAGCGGGAGGGCCGACTCCTACAATGAGCAGTTCTTC. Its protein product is CSASGRADSYNEQFF.

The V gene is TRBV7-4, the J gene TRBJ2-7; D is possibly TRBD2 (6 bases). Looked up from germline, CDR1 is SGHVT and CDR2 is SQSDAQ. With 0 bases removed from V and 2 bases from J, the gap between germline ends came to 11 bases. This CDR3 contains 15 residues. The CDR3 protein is CASSLAPGGTYEQYF. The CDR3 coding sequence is TGTGCCAGCAGCTTAGCCCCGGGCGGGACCTACGAGCAGTACTTC.

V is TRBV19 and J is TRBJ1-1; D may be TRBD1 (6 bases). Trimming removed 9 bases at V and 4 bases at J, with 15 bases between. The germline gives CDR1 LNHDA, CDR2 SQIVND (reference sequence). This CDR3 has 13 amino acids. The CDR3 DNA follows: TGTGCCAGCAGATCCAGGGGTGCCACTGAAGCTTTCTTT. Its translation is CASRSRGATEAFF.

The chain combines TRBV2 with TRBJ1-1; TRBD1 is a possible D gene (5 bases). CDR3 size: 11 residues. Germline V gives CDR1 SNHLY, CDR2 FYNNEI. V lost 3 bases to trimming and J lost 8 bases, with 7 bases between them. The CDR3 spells CASSEAGEAFF. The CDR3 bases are TGTGCCAGCAGTGAGGCAGGGGAAGCTTTCTTT.

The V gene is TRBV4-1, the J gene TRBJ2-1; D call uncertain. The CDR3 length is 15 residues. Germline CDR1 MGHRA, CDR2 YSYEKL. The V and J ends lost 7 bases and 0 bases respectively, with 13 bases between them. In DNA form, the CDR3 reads TGCGCCAGCAAGCCGGCGGTAAGCTCCTACAATGAGCAGTTCTTC. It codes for CASKPAVSSYNEQFF.

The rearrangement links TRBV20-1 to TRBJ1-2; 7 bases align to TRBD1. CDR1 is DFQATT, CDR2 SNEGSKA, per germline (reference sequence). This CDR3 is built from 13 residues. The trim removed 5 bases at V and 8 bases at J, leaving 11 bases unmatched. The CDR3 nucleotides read TGCAGTGCTGGAACGACAGGGTCGGGGGGCTACACCTTC. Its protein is CSAGTTGSGGYTF.

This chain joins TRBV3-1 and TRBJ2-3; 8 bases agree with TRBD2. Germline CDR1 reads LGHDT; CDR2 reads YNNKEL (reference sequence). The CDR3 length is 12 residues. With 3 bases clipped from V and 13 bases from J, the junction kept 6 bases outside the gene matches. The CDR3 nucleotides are TGTGCCAGCAGCCAGCGGGGGGATCGGGAGTATTTT. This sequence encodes CASSQRGDREYF.

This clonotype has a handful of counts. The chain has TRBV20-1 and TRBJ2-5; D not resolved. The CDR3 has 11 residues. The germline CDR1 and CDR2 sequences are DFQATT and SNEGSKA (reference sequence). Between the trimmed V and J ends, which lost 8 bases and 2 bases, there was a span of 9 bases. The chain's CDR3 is CSTELQETQYF. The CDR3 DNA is TGCAGTACTGAACTTCAAGAGACCCAGTACTTC.

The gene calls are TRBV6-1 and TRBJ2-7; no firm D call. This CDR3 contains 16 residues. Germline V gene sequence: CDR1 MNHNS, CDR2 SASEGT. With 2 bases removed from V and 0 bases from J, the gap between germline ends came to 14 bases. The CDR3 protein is CASSEPSRYPSYEQYF. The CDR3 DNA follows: TGTGCCAGCAGTGAACCCAGCAGATACCCCTCCTACGAGCAGTACTTC.

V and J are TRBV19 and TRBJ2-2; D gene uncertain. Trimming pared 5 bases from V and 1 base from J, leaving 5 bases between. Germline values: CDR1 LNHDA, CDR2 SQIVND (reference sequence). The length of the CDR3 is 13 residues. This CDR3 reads CASSQQNTGELFF. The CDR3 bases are TGTGCCAGTAGTCAACAGAACACCGGGGAGCTGTTTTTT.

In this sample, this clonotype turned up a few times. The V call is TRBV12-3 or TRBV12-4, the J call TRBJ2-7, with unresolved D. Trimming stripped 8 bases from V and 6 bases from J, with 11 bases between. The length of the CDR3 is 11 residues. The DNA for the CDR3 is TGTGCCAGCGGCTCCGGCGGCGAGCAGTACTTC. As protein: CASGSGGEQYF.

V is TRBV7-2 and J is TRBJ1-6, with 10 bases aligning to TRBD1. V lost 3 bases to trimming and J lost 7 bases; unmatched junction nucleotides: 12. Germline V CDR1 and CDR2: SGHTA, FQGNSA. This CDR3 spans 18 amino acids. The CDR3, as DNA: TGTGCCAGCAGCTTTATAACTCCGGGACAGGGGTACAATTCACCCCTCCACTTT. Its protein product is CASSFITPGQGYNSPLHF.

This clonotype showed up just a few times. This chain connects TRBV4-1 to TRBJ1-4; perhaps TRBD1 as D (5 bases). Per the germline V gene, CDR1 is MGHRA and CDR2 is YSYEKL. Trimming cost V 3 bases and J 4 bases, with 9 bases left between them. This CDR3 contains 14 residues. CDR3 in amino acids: CASSHRDFNEKLFF. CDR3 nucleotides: TGCGCCAGCAGCCACAGGGACTTTAATGAAAAACTGTTTTTT.

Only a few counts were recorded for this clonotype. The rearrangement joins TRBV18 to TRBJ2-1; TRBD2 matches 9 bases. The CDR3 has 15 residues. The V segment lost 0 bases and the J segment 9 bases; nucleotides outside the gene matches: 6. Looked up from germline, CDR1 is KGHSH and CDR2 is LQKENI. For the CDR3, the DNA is TGTGCCAGCTCACCACCTAGCGGGAGAAATGGTGAGCAGTTCTTC. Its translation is CASSPPSGRNGEQFF.

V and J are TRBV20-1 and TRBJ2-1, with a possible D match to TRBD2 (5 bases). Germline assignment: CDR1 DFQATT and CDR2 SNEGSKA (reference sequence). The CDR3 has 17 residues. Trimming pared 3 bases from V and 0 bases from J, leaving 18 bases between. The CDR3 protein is CSARRENTKSSYNEQFF. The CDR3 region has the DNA TGCAGTGCTAGGAGGGAAAACACAAAGAGCTCCTACAATGAGCAGTTCTTC.

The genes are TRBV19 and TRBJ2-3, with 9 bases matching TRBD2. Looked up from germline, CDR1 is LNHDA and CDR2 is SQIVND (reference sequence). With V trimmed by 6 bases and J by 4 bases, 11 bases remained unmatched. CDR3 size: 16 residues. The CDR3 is CASRSLAGAPPDTQYF. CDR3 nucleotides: TGTGCCAGTAGATCTTTAGCGGGAGCCCCGCCAGATACGCAGTATTTT.

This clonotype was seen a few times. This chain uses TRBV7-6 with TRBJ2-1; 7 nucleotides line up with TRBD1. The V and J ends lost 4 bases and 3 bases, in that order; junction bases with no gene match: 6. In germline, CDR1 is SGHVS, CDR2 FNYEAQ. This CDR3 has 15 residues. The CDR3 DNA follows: TGTGCCAGCAGCTCCTGGACAGGCGACTACAATGAGCAGTTCTTC. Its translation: CASSSWTGDYNEQFF.

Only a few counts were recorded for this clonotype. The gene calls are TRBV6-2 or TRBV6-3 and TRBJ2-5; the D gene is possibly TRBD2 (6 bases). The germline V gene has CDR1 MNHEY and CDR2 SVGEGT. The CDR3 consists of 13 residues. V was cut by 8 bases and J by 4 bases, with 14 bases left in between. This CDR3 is CASLGGVGETQYF. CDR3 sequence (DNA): TGTGCCAGCCTCGGGGGAGTTGGAGAGACCCAGTACTTC.

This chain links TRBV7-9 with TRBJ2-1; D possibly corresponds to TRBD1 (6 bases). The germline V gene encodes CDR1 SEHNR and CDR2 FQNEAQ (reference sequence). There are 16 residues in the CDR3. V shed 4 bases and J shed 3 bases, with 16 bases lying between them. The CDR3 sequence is CASSSVGGFRYNEQFF. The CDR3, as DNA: TGTGCCAGCAGCTCCGTAGGGGGATTCCGCTACAATGAGCAGTTCTTC.

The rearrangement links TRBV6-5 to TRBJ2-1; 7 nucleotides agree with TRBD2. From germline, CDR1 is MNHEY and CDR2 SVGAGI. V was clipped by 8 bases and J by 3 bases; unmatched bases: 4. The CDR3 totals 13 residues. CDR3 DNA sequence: TGTGCCAGCCACGCTAGCGGCTACAATGAGCAGTTCTTC. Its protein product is CASHASGYNEQFF.

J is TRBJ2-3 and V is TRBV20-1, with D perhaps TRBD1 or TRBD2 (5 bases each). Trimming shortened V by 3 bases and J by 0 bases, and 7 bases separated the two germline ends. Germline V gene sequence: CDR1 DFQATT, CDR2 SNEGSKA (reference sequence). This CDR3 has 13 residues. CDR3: CSASRDSTDTQYF. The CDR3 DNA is TGCAGTGCTAGTAGGGACAGCACAGATACGCAGTATTTT.

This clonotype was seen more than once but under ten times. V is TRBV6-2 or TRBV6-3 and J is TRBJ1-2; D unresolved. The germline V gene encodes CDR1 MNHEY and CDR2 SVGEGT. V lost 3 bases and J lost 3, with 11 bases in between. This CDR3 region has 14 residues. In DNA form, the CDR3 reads TGTGCCAGCAGTTATGACGACTACGACTATGGCTACACCTTC. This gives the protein CASSYDDYDYGYTF.

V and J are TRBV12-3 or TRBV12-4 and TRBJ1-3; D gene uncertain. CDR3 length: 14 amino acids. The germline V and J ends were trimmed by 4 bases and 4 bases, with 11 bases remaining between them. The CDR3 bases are TGTGCCAGCAGTTCTGAATTTGTCGGAAACACCATATATTTT. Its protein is CASSSEFVGNTIYF.